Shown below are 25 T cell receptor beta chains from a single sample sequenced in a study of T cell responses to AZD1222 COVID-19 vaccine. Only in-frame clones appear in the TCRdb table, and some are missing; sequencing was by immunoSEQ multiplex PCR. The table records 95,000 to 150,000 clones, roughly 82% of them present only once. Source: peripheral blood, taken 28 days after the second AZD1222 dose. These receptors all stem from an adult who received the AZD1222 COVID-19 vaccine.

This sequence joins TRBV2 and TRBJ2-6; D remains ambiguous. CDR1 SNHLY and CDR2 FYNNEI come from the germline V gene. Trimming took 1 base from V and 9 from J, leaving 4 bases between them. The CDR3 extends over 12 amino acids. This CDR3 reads CASSEGGNVLTF. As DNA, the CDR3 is TGTGCCAGCAGTGAAGGAGGCAACGTCCTGACTTTC.

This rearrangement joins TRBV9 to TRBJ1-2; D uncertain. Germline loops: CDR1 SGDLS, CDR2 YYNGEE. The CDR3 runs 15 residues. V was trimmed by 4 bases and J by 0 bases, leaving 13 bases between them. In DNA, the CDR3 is TGTGCCAGCAGCCTCATCTCAAACCCTAACTATGGCTACACCTTC. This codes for CASSLISNPNYGYTF.

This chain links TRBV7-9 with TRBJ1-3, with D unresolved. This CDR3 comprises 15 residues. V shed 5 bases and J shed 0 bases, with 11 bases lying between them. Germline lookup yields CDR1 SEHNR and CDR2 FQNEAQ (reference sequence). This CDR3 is CASSPDSSSGNTIYF. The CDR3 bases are TGTGCCAGCAGCCCAGACTCCAGCTCTGGAAACACCATATATTTT.

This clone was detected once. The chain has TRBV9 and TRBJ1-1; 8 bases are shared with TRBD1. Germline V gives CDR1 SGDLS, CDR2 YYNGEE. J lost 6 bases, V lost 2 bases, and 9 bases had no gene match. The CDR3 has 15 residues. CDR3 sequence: CASSVFDRDRPEAFF. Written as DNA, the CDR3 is TGTGCCAGCAGCGTCTTTGACCGGGACAGGCCTGAAGCTTTCTTT. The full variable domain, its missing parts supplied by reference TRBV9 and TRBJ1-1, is DSGVTQTPKHLITATGQRVTLRCSPRSGDLSVYWYQQSLDQGLQFLIQYYNGEERAKGNILERFSAQQFPDLHSELNLSSLELGDSALYFCASSVFDRDRPEAFFGQGTRLTVV.

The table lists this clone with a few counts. In DNA form, the CDR3 reads TGCAGCGTCGCGAACGGGGATGGTCGGCCCCAGCATTTT. Translating it yields CSVANGDGRPQHF. V gene TRBV29-1 combines with J gene TRBJ1-5, with D hard to call. V was trimmed by 6 bases and J by 9 bases, leaving 18 bases between them. Looked up from germline, CDR1 is SQVTM and CDR2 is ANQGSEA. The length of the CDR3 is 13 residues.

CDR3 region: CASSLIGTQLSSYNEQFF. The CDR3 region has the DNA TGTGCCAGCAGCTTAATCGGGACCCAGCTATCCTCCTACAATGAGCAGTTCTTC. The chain combines TRBV7-3 with TRBJ2-1; either TRBD1 or TRBD2 may fit D (5 bases each). V was pared by 1 base and J by 0 bases, with 16 bases between. Germline V gene lookup returns CDR1 SGHTA and CDR2 FQGTGA. CDR3 length equals 18 residues.

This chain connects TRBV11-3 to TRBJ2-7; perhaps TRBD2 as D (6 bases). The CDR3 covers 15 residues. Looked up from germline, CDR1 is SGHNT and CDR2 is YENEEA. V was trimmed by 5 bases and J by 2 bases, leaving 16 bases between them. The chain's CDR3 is CASSQGSGVAYEQYF. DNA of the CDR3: TGTGCCAGCAGCCAAGGATCGGGGGTGGCCTACGAGCAGTACTTC.

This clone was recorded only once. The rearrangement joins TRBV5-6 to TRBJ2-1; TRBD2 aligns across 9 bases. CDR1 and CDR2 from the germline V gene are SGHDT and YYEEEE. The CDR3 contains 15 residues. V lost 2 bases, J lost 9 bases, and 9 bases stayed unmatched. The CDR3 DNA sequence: TGTGCCAGCAGCTTAAGTGGCGGGGGGGCTGGTGAGCAGTTCTTC. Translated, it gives CASSLSGGGAGEQFF.

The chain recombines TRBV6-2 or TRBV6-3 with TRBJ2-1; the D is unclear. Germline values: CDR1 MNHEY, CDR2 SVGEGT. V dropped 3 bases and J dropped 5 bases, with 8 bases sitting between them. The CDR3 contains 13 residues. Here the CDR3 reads CASSYRENNEQFF. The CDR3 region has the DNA TGTGCCAGCAGTTATAGGGAAAACAATGAGCAGTTCTTC.

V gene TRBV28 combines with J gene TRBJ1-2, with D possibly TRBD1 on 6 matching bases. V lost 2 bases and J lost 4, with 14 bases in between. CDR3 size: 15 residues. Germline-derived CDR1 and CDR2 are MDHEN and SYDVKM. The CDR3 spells CASSLDWQGSYGYTF. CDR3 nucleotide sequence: TGTGCCAGCAGTTTAGATTGGCAGGGGTCCTATGGCTACACCTTC.

CDR3 coding DNA: TGTGCCAGCCGGGCCACGGGCTCTAGCACAGATACGCAGTATTTT. It encodes CASRATGSSTDTQYF. This rearrangement joins TRBV18 to TRBJ2-3; D is unresolved. Germline V CDR1 and CDR2: KGHSH, LQKENI. The CDR3 totals 15 residues. V was cut by 8 bases and J by 0 bases, with 15 bases left in between.

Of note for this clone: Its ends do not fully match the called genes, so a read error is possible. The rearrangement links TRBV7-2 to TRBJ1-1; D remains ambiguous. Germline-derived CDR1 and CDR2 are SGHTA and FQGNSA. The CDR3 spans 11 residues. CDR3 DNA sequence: TGTGCCAGCAGCTTAGCATCACTGAGGGTCTTT. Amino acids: CASSLASLRVF.

The CDR3 sequence is CASSPKRGGGPYNEQFF. CDR3 in DNA: TGTGCCAGTAGCCCCAAGCGTGGGGGGGGGCCGTACAATGAGCAGTTCTTC. The J gene is TRBJ2-1, the V gene TRBV19, with a weak D call TRBD2 (7 bases). The germline V and J ends were trimmed by 6 bases and 4 bases, with 22 bases remaining between them. The CDR3 loop spans 17 amino acids. CDR1 LNHDA and CDR2 SQIVND come from the germline V gene (reference sequence).

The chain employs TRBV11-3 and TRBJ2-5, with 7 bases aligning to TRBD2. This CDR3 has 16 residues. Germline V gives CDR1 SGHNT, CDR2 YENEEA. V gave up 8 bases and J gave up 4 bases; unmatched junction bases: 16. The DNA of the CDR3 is TGTGCCAGCGACTACAGCCGGGGAGGGTTTGGAGAGACCCAGTACTTC. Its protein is CASDYSRGGFGETQYF.

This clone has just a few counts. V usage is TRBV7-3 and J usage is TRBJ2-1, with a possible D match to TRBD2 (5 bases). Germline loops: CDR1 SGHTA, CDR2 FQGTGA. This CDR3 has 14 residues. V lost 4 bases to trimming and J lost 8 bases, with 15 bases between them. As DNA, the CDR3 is TGTGCCAGCAGCTCCCAACCGGGGAGTGATGAGCAGTTCTTC. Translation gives CASSSQPGSDEQFF.

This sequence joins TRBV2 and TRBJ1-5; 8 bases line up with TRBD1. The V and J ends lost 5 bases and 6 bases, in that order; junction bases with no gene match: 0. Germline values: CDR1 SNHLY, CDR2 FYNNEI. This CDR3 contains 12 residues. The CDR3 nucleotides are TGTGCCAGCAGTACAGGGGGTCAGCCCCAGCATTTT. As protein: CASSTGGQPQHF.

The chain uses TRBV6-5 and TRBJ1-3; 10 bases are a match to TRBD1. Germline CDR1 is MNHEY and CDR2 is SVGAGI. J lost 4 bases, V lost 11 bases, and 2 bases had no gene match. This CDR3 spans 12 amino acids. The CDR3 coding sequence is TGTGCCGGGGGACAGGGGGGAAACACCATATATTTT. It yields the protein CAGGQGGNTIYF.

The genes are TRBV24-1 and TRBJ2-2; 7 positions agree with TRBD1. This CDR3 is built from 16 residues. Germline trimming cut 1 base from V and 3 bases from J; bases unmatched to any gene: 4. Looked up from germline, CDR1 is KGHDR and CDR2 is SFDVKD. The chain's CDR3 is CATSDLDRVDTGELFF. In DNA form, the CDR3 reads TGTGCCACCAGTGATTTAGACAGGGTTGACACCGGGGAGCTGTTTTTT.

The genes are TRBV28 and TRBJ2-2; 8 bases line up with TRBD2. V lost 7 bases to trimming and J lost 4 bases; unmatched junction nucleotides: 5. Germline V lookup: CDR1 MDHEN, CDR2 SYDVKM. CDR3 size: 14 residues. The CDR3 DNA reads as TGTGCCAGCATCACGGGGGGGACCACCGGGGAGCTGTTTTTT. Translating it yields CASITGGTTGELFF.

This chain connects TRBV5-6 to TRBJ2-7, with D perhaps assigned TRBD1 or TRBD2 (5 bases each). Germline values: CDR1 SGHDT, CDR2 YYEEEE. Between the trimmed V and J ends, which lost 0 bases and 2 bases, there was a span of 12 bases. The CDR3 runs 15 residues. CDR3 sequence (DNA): TGTGCCAGCAGCTTGGCCCCAGGGAGCACCTACGAGCAGTACTTC. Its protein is CASSLAPGSTYEQYF.

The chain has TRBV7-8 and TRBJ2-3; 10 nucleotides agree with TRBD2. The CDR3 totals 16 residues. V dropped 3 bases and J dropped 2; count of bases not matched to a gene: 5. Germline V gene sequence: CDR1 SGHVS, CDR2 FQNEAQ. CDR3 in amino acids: CASSFLAGGYTDTQYF. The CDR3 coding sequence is TGTGCCAGCAGCTTTTTAGCGGGGGGATACACAGATACGCAGTATTTT.

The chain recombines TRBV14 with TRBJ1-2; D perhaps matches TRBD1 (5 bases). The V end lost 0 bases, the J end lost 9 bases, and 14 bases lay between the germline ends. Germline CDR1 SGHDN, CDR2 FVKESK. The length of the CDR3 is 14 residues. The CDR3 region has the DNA TGTGCCAGCAGCCAAGATCGGGGACCTTGGAGCTACACCTTC. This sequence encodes CASSQDRGPWSYTF.

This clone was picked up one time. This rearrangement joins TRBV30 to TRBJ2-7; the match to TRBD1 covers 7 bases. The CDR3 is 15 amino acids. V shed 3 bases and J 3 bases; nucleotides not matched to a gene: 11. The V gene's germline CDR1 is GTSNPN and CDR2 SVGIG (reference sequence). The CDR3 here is CAWSPGGAGGYEQYF. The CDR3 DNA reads TGTGCCTGGAGCCCTGGTGGGGCAGGGGGCTACGAGCAGTACTTC.

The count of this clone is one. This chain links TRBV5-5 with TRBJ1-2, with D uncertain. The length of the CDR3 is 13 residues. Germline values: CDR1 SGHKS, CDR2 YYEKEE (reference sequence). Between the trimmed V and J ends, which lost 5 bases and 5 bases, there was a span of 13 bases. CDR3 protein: CASSSTRIYGYTF. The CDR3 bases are TGTGCCAGCAGTTCTACCAGGATTTATGGCTACACCTTC.

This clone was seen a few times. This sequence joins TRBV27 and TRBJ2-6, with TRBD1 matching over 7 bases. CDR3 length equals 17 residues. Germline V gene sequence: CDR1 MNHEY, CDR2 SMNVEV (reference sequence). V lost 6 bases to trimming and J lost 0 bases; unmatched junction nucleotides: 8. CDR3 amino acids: CASSPRDSVSGANVLTF. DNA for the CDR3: TGTGCCAGCAGCCCCCGGGACAGCGTCTCTGGGGCCAACGTCCTGACTTTC.